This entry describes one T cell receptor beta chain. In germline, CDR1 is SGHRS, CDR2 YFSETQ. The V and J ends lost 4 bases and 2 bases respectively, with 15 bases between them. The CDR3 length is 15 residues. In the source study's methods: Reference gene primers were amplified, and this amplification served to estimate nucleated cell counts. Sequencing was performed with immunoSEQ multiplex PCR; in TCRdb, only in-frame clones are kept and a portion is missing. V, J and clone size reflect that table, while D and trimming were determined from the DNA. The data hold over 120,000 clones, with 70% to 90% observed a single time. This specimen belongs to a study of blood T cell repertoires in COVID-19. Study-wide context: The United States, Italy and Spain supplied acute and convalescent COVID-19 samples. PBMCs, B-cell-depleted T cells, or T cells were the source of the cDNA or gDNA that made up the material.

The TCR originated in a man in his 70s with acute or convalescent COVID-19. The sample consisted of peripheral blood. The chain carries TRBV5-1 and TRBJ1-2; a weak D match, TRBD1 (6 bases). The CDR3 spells CASSQQGSSNYGYTF. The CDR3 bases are TGCGCCAGCAGCCAACAGGGATCGAGCAACTATGGCTACACCTTC. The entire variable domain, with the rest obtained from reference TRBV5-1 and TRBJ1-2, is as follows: KAGVTQTPRYLIKTRGQQVTLSCSPISGHRSVSWYQQTPGQGLQFLFEYFSETQRNKGNFPGRFSGRQFSNSRSEMNVSTLELGDSALYLCASSQQGSSNYGYTFGSGTRLTVV.